This T cell receptor beta chain was captured in a study of cytomegalovirus exposure and HLA in healthy donors. Findings of the study overall: Among immune exposure information, only CMV serostatus was available. The authors later found HLA-associated TCR beta chains more clonally expanded than equally common others.

With respect to this clone: Its antigen is undetermined.

The study ran its PCR with 60 Vbeta and 13 Jbeta primers. Repertoires were generated with immunoSEQ multiplex PCR, while TCRdb's copy carries only in-frame clones and drops some. The sample includes 90,000 to 120,000 clones, approximately 80% of them seen just once. Trimming took off 5 bases at V and 3 bases at J, with 9 bases between the two ends. CDR3 size: 13 residues. Germline values: CDR1 MNHEY, CDR2 SVGAGI. This receptor was obtained from a male donor in good health and CMV-seronegative. The sample comprised PBMCs. The V call is TRBV6-5, the J call TRBJ2-3, with D hard to call. The CDR3 nucleotides are TGTGCCAGCAGTCTCAAGGAGACAGATACGCAGTATTTT. This sequence encodes CASSLKETDTQYF.